This passage covers 21 T cell receptor beta chains from one sample sequenced in a study of early T cells in non-severe SARS-CoV-2 infection. TCRdb independently ran MiXCR on the 5' RACE reads; one entry per CDR3 protein. Seen here are about 61,000 distinct CDR3 sequences, 10% to 11% observed once, and the top ten hold 1.5% to 2%. Sequencing was done on a sample of whole blood. Source of these receptors: an adult who was a healthcare worker with PCR-confirmed SARS-CoV-2 infection or an uninfected control (not recorded which).

This clonotype occurred many times. The chain links TRBV11-2 to TRBJ2-1; D gene unclear. This CDR3 is 15 amino acids long. The V end lost 4 bases, the J end lost 0 bases, and 10 bases lay between the germline ends. CDR1 and CDR2 (germline): SGHAT, FQNNGV. The CDR3 DNA reads as TGTGCCAGCAGCTCTAGGCCTAACTCCTACAATGAGCAGTTCTTC. This sequence encodes CASSSRPNSYNEQFF.

This clonotype occurred many times. The chain combines TRBV10-3 with TRBJ2-5, with a weak D call TRBD1 (5 bases). This CDR3 comprises 13 residues. The V gene lost 4 bases and the J gene lost 5 bases, with 11 bases spanning the gap. The germline V gene encodes CDR1 ENHRY and CDR2 SYGVKD. The CDR3 region has the DNA TGTGCCATCAGTGGCCTCTCAGGGGAGACCCAGTACTTC. Translating gives CAISGLSGETQYF.

This clonotype occurred many times. V gene TRBV12-3 or TRBV12-4 combines with J gene TRBJ2-2; possibly TRBD1 for D (6 bases). Trimming took off 5 bases at V and 0 bases at J, with 13 bases between the two ends. This CDR3 contains 16 residues. CDR3 sequence (DNA): TGTGCCAGCAGTCTCCTTGGACAGCCGAACACCGGGGAGCTGTTTTTT. As protein: CASSLLGQPNTGELFF.

In this sample, this clonotype turned up many times. This chain links TRBV20-1 with TRBJ1-1, with a weak D call TRBD1 (5 bases). CDR3 length equals 13 residues. Per germline, CDR1 DFQATT and CDR2 SNEGSKA (reference sequence). The V and J ends lost 0 bases and 5 bases respectively, with 10 bases between them. CDR3 nucleotide sequence: TGCAGTGCTAGAGACAGGGTAGGAACTGAAGCTTTCTTT. It encodes CSARDRVGTEAFF.

This clonotype was detected many times. The chain couples TRBV7-9 to TRBJ2-7; 7 nucleotides match TRBD1. V was clipped by 4 bases and J by 4 bases; unmatched bases: 10. This CDR3 contains 15 residues. CDR1 is SEHNR and CDR2 is FQNEAQ in the germline V gene (reference sequence). The CDR3 reads CASSSQAKGAYEQYF. The CDR3 coding sequence is TGTGCCAGCAGCTCCCAGGCCAAGGGGGCTTACGAGCAGTACTTC.

This clonotype was recorded many times. The chain uses TRBV12-3 or TRBV12-4 and TRBJ1-5; D gene ambiguous. Trimming removed 1 base from V and 0 bases from J, with 7 bases in between. The CDR3 loop spans 15 amino acids. CDR3 region: CASSLGDTSNQPQHF. DNA for the CDR3: TGTGCCAGCAGTTTAGGAGACACTAGCAATCAGCCCCAGCATTTT.

This clonotype was seen only a few times. The chain uses TRBV6-2 or TRBV6-3 and TRBJ2-2; possible D gene TRBD2, 6 bases. Trimming removed 4 bases from V and 4 bases from J, with 13 bases in between. In germline, CDR1 is MNHEY, CDR2 SVGEGT. CDR3 length: 15 residues. CDR3: CASSSRDFFTGELFF. DNA of the CDR3: TGTGCCAGCAGTTCCCGGGACTTTTTCACCGGGGAGCTGTTTTTT.

This clonotype came up many times. The V gene is TRBV7-2, the J gene TRBJ2-2; the D is unclear. The ends were cut back, 1 base at V and 0 bases at J, with 6 bases in the middle. The CDR3 totals 15 residues. Germline CDR1 reads SGHTA; CDR2 reads FQGNSA. The chain's CDR3 is CASSLGVTNTGELFF. For the CDR3, the DNA is TGTGCCAGCAGCTTAGGCGTGACGAACACCGGGGAGCTGTTTTTT.

This clonotype was picked up a small number of times. The chain joins TRBV11-1 to TRBJ2-5; D gene unclear. Germline CDR1 and CDR2: SGHAT and FQDESV (reference sequence). The V end was cut by 1 base, the J end by 6 bases, with 12 bases between. This CDR3 is built from 14 residues. Here the CDR3 DNA reads TGTGCCAGCAGCTTAGGAGCGTCGCAGAAGACCCAGTACTTC. This codes for CASSLGASQKTQYF.

This clonotype was seen a few times. A junction end diverges from the germline sequence, so it may reflect a read error. V usage is TRBV7-7 and J usage is TRBJ2-7; TRBD1 matches 10 bases. In germline, CDR1 is SSHAT, CDR2 FNYEAQ (reference sequence). This CDR3 is 13 amino acids long. Written as DNA, the CDR3 is TGTGCTAGCAGCTTGGGGACAGGGGACGAGCAGTACTTC. This translates into CASSLGTGDEQYF.

There are many counts of this clonotype. This chain joins TRBV6-2 or TRBV6-3 and TRBJ2-7; the match to TRBD1 covers 11 bases. The germline CDR1 and CDR2 sequences are MNHEY and SVGEGT. V shed 0 bases, J shed 9 bases, and the junction held 4 bases outside the gene matches. This CDR3 region has 14 residues. The CDR3 region is CASSYSDRGRRQYF. CDR3 bases: TGTGCCAGCAGTTACTCGGACAGGGGGCGGAGGCAGTACTTC.

Many counts were recorded for this clonotype. This rearrangement joins TRBV6-2 or TRBV6-3 to TRBJ2-5; D is unclear. With 6 bases removed from V and 2 bases from J, the gap between germline ends came to 13 bases. CDR3 length: 14 amino acids. CDR1 is MNHEY, CDR2 SVGEGT, per germline. CDR3 sequence: CASRPRRPQETQYF. The CDR3 region has the DNA TGTGCCAGCAGACCCCGAAGGCCACAAGAGACCCAGTACTTC.

In this sample, this clonotype turned up a few times. One junction end does not reproduce the germline sequence, and a read error may be involved. This chain connects TRBV4-3 to TRBJ2-7; the match to TRBD1 covers 7 bases. The CDR3 runs to 14 residues. Germline CDR1 LGHNA, CDR2 YSLEER. The CDR3 loop is CASSEDARGYEQYF. The CDR3 DNA sequence: TGCGCCAGCAGCGAAGATGCCAGGGGGTACGAGCAGTACTTC.

This clonotype occurred many times. The J gene is TRBJ1-1, the V gene TRBV9; weak D call: TRBD1 (6 bases). This CDR3 is built from 19 residues. V gave up 3 bases and J gave up 0 bases, with 24 bases separating them. Germline CDR1 and CDR2: SGDLS and YYNGEE. The CDR3 region has the DNA TGTGCCAGCAGCGCCCCGGTGGATGGACAGAGATTATTGAACACTGAAGCTTTCTTT. Its protein product is CASSAPVDGQRLLNTEAFF.

This clonotype was found many times. The genes are TRBV13 and TRBJ2-7, with unresolved D. Between the trimmed V and J ends, which lost 1 base and 7 bases, there was a span of 5 bases. CDR3 size: 11 residues. Germline V gene lookup returns CDR1 PRHDT and CDR2 FYEKMQ (reference sequence). The CDR3 spells CASSLEGEQYF. In DNA form, the CDR3 reads TGTGCCAGCAGCTTAGAAGGGGAGCAGTACTTC.

This clonotype came up many times. The chain employs TRBV2 and TRBJ2-2; no firm D call. The CDR3 consists of 16 residues. With 3 bases removed from V and 6 bases from J, the gap between germline ends came to 17 bases. Germline loops: CDR1 SNHLY, CDR2 FYNNEI. The CDR3, as DNA: TGTGCCAGCAGTGAGGCCCGTTCCGGGTCGGCCGGGGAGCTGTTTTTT. Its protein product is CASSEARSGSAGELFF.

This clonotype appeared many times. This chain joins TRBV10-3 and TRBJ1-6; 8 bases fit TRBD1. There are 16 residues in the CDR3. V trimming: 3 bases; J trimming: 10 bases; junction bases outside the gene matches: 11. Germline V gene sequence: CDR1 ENHRY, CDR2 SYGVKD. This chain's CDR3 is CAISERGQGGGSPLHF. CDR3 in DNA: TGTGCCATCAGTGAAAGAGGACAGGGAGGAGGGTCACCCCTCCACTTT.

This clonotype was seen a few times. The chain uses TRBV27 and TRBJ1-2; 8 positions agree with TRBD1. CDR3 size: 16 residues. With V trimmed by 1 base and J by 5 bases, 9 bases remained unmatched. The germline gives CDR1 MNHEY, CDR2 SMNVEV (reference sequence). Here the CDR3 reads CASSLFAGGRRYGYTF. The CDR3 DNA follows: TGTGCCAGCAGTTTATTCGCAGGGGGCAGAAGATATGGCTACACCTTC.

This clonotype has a handful of counts. The V gene is TRBV11-2, the J gene TRBJ2-7; 7 positions match TRBD2. Germline CDR1 SGHAT, CDR2 FQNNGV. The CDR3 totals 13 residues. V lost 6 bases to trimming and J lost 1 base; unmatched junction nucleotides: 3. The CDR3 coding sequence is TGTGCCAGCAGTTCGGGACTATCCTACGAGCAGTACTTC. Protein sequence: CASSSGLSYEQYF.

In this sample, this clonotype turned up many times. This chain's CDR3 is CASSRNRPASGLSYNEQFF. CDR3 nucleotides: TGTGCCAGCAGCCGTAACCGTCCGGCTAGCGGGCTTTCCTACAATGAGCAGTTCTTC. This chain joins TRBV7-8 and TRBJ2-1; 8 bases line up with TRBD2. CDR3 length: 19 residues. Unmatched junction bases numbered 16, after V lost 5 bases and J lost 1 base. The V gene's germline CDR1 is SGHVS and CDR2 FQNEAQ.

The rearrangement joins TRBV11-2 to TRBJ1-3, with 7 bases that match TRBD1. The CDR3 consists of 15 residues. The germline CDR1 and CDR2 sequences are SGHAT and FQNNGV. V shed 4 bases, J shed 0 bases, and the junction held 3 bases outside the gene matches. This CDR3 is CASSSTGSSGNTIYF. The CDR3 DNA reads as TGTGCCAGCAGCTCGACAGGGAGCTCTGGAAACACCATATATTTT.